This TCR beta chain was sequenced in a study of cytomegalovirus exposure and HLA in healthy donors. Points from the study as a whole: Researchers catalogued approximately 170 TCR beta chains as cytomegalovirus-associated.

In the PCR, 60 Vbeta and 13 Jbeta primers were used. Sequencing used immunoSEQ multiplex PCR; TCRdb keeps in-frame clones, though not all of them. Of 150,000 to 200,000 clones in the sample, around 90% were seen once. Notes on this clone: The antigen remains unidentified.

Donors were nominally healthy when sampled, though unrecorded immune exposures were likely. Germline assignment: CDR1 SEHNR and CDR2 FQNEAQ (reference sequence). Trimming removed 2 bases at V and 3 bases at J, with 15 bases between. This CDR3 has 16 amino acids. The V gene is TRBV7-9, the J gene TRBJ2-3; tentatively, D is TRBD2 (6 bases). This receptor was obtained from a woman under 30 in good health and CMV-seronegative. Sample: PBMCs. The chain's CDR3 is CASSLISLGGTDTQYF. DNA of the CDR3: TGTGCCAGCAGCTTAATCAGCCTCGGGGGAACAGATACGCAGTATTTT. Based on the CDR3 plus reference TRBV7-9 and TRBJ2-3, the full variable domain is DTGVSQNPRHKITKRGQNVTFRCDPISEHNRLYWYRQTLGQGPEFLTYFQNEAQLEKSRLLSDRFSAERPKGSFSTLEIQRTEQGDSAMYLCASSLISLGGTDTQYFGPGTRLTVL.